Below, one T cell receptor beta chain is given with its context. Participants' own reports of clinical history determined their cohort assignment. Symptom resolution, clearance, or two negative PCRs marked donors in Cohort 3 as recovered. These data are taken from a study of blood T cell repertoires in COVID-19. Repertoires were generated with immunoSEQ multiplex PCR, while TCRdb's copy carries only in-frame clones and drops some. Of 250,000 to 350,000 clones in the sample, more than 90% are singletons; the top ten hold about 18%. The V gene's germline CDR1 is SGDLS and CDR2 YYNGEE. After removal of 0 bases from V and 1 base from J, the junction contained 12 bases not matched to a gene. The length of the CDR3 is 19 residues.

The chain combines TRBV9 with TRBJ2-2, with 7 bases lining up with TRBD2. Specimen: PBMCs or T cells enriched from blood (not recorded which). The sequence came from a woman aged 25 to 39 who had recovered from COVID-19. Here the CDR3 DNA reads TGTGCCAGCAGCGTAGGACCCGACGTGGAGCGGGGGAACACCGGGGAGCTGTTTTTT. Its translation: CASSVGPDVERGNTGELFF. Together with reference TRBV9 and TRBJ2-2, the CDR3 gives the full variable domain: DSGVTQTPKHLITATGQRVTLRCSPRSGDLSVYWYQQSLDQGLQFLIQYYNGEERAKGNILERFSAQQFPDLHSELNLSSLELGDSALYFCASSVGPDVERGNTGELFFGEGSRLTVL.